This is a list of T cell receptor beta chains from one sample in a study of shared clonotypes between healthy human individuals. The data were produced by immunoSEQ multiplex PCR, yet TCRdb's version contains in-frame clones alone and is incomplete. This sample has around 2.5 million clones; over 85% occur once, and the top ten carry approximately 0.35%. The sequencing sample was made of naive CD4+ T cells from PBMCs. The source is a man between 18 and 29 years old in good health. Some clones in this sample may be carry-over from other donors' samples. CDR3s include the opening cysteine and the closing phenylalanine or tryptophan. The D gene is left open where the match is weak. Clone size is given for some rows only: seen once, a few or many times, or a class if the clone is expanded.

V gene,clone size,D gene,J gene,CDR3 DNA,CDR3 protein
TRBV7-8,.,TRBD1,TRBJ1-5,TGTGCCAGCAGCTTGCTTAGACAGGGCGAGGGTCAGCCCCAGCATTTT,CASSLLRQGEGQPQHF
TRBV5-1,.,.,TRBJ1-1,TGCGCCAGCAGCTTGGAATCAAGGAGCACTGAAGCTTTCTTT,CASSLESRSTEAFF
TRBV27,.,.,TRBJ1-3,TGTGCCAGCAGTTTATCGGGCCGGACCAGCTCTGGAAACACCATATATTTT,CASSLSGRTSSGNTIYF
TRBV7-3,.,.,TRBJ2-1,TGTGCCAGCAGCTTAATTGTAGGGGGGGACACTACCAATGAGCAGTTCTTC,CASSLIVGGDTTNEQFF
TRBV4-3,.,TRBD2,TRBJ2-4,TGCGCCAGCAGCCACCGGACTAGCTCGGAGGGGATTCAGTACTTC,CASSHRTSSEGIQYF
TRBV5-4,.,.,TRBJ2-1,TGTGCCAGCAGCGAGGACAGCTCCTACAATGAGCAGTTCTTC,CASSEDSSYNEQFF
TRBV14,.,.,TRBJ2-1,TGTGCCAGCAGCCAACTAATCCAGGCAGGGAAGGATGAGCAGTTCTTC,CASSQLIQAGKDEQFF
TRBV18,.,.,TRBJ1-1,TGTGCCAGCTCACCAACACAGGGAGCGCGTGAAGCTTTCTTT,CASSPTQGAREAFF
TRBV5-1,.,.,TRBJ2-2,TGCGCCAGCAGCTTAAAGGACGGGGAGCTGTTTTTT,CASSLKDGELFF
TRBV30,few,.,TRBJ1-5,TGTGCCTGGAGCTCGATCGTGGGGCAGCCCCAGCATTTT,CAWSSIVGQPQHF
TRBV6-5,.,.,TRBJ1-4,TGTGCCAGCAGTTACGCACTGCTTACTAATGAAAAACTGTTTTTT,CASSYALLTNEKLFF
TRBV6-5,.,.,TRBJ1-3,TGTGCCAGCAGTATCACAGGGAAAAACACCATATATTTT,CASSITGKNTIYF
TRBV5-1,.,TRBD2,TRBJ2-1,TGCGCCAGCAGCTTAAGACTAGCGGACTCCTACAATGAGCAGTTCTTC,CASSLRLADSYNEQFF
TRBV4-2,once,.,TRBJ2-5,TGTGCCAGCAGCCAAGTTGGCCTGCGGGAGACCCAGTACTTC,CASSQVGLRETQYF
TRBV19,.,TRBD2,TRBJ2-5,TGTGCAGTTGGATTAGCGGGAGTAAGGGAGACCCAGTACTTC,CAVGLAGVRETQYF
TRBV5-1,.,.,TRBJ2-3,TGCGCCAGCAGCTTGGCGGACAGACACACAGATACGCAGTATTTT,CASSLADRHTDTQYF
TRBV28,.,TRBD1,TRBJ1-1,TGTGCCAGCAGTGGGACAGGGCCCACTGAAGCTTTCTTT,CASSGTGPTEAFF
TRBV10-3,.,.,TRBJ1-2,TGTGCCATCAGTGAGATCAGGGACGGCTATGGCTACACCTTC,CAISEIRDGYGYTF
TRBV4-1,.,TRBD2,TRBJ2-7,TGCGCCAGCAGCCAAGTCGGACTAGCGGGAGGGTGGCAGTACTTC,CASSQVGLAGGWQYF
TRBV28,.,.,TRBJ2-2,TGTGCCAGCAGTTTCAGGGGGGTCCGCACCGGGGAGCTGTTTTTT,CASSFRGVRTGELFF
TRBV28,.,TRBD2,TRBJ2-1,TGTGCCAGCAGGACTCGGGGACTAGCCCTTCCTCGAAGCTCCTACAATGAGCAGTTCTTC,CASRTRGLALPRSSYNEQFF
TRBV28,.,.,TRBJ1-5,TGTGCCAGCAGTTTACTCCGGGGGAATCAGCCCCAGCATTTT,CASSLLRGNQPQHF
TRBV6-4,.,.,TRBJ2-7,TGTGCCAGCAGGGGATGCATCGTACAGGACGAGCAGTACTTC,CASRGCIVQDEQYF
TRBV29-1,.,TRBD2,TRBJ2-1,TGCAGCGTTGACCGGACTAGCGGATACAATGAGCAGTTCTTC,CSVDRTSGYNEQFF
TRBV10-2,.,.,TRBJ1-5,TGCGCCAGCAGTGATGCGGGGCGCAGAAATCAGCCCCAGCATTTT,CASSDAGRRNQPQHF
TRBV28,.,TRBD1,TRBJ2-5,TGTGCCAGCAGTCCCCCACAGGGACAGGGGGCGCATAACCAGATGTACCAAGAGACCCAGTACTTC,CASSPPQGQGAHNQMYQETQYF
TRBV25-1,few,.,TRBJ1-2,TGTGCCAGCAGTGGCGCCTATGGCTACACCTTC,CASSGAYGYTF
TRBV5-4,.,TRBD2,TRBJ2-7,TGTGCCAGCAGTCGAGGACTAGCGGGAGACTCCTACGAGCAGTACTTC,CASSRGLAGDSYEQYF
TRBV15,.,.,TRBJ1-4,TGTGCCACCAGCAGAGATCTTGCAACTAATGAAAAACTGTTTTTT,CATSRDLATNEKLFF
TRBV7-7,.,.,TRBJ2-3,TGTGCCAGCAGCTTAGGCATAGGACCATATGGCACAGATACGCAGTATTTT,CASSLGIGPYGTDTQYF
TRBV28,.,.,TRBJ1-4,TGTGCCAGCACCTACGCTGCAACTAATGAAAAACTGTTTTTT,CASTYAATNEKLFF
TRBV28,.,.,TRBJ2-7,TGTGCCACCAAATCCTTCCGGCGAGACTCCTACGAGCAGTACTTC,CATKSFRRDSYEQYF
TRBV2,.,TRBD1,TRBJ2-3,TGTGCCAGCAGTGGAACAGGGGGCTCAGGTGATACGCAGTATTTT,CASSGTGGSGDTQYF
TRBV29-1,.,TRBD1,TRBJ2-2,TGCAGCGTTAAACCACAGGGGGGAGGCGGGGAGCTGTTTTTT,CSVKPQGGGGELFF
TRBV4-2,.,.,TRBJ1-1,TGTGCCAGCAGCCAAGATCTTCGGGGTTACACTGAAGCTTTCTTT,CASSQDLRGYTEAFF
TRBV5-1,.,TRBD2,TRBJ2-3,TGCGCCAGCAGCTTGGTAGGGCTAGCGGGAGGATCAGATACGCAGTATTTT,CASSLVGLAGGSDTQYF
TRBV2,.,.,TRBJ2-5,TGTGCCAGCGAGGGATCGTACACTCGGAGGGAGACCCAGTACTTC,CASEGSYTRRETQYF
TRBV19,.,TRBD1,TRBJ2-5,TGTGCCAGTAGTATGGGACAGGGGGTGCCCCAAACAGAGACCCAGTACTTC,CASSMGQGVPQTETQYF
TRBV5-1,once,.,TRBJ2-1,TGCGCCAGCAGCTTGGGCCTAGCGTTTTACAATGAGCAGTTCTTC,CASSLGLAFYNEQFF
TRBV2,.,.,TRBJ2-7,TGTGCCAGCAGCTCAAGAAAGGAAACCGGGGCCGTCCCGGGCGAGCAGTACTTC,CASSSRKETGAVPGEQYF
TRBV29-1,.,TRBD2,TRBJ2-2,TGCAGCGTCGCCGGACTAGCGGGAGAGGCGAACACCGGGGAGCTGTTTTTT,CSVAGLAGEANTGELFF
TRBV11-2,.,.,TRBJ2-1,TGTGCCAGCAGCAATCGACTAGTGAGCTCCTACAATGAGCAGTTCTTC,CASSNRLVSSYNEQFF
TRBV18,.,TRBD2,TRBJ2-7,TGTGCCAGCTCAGCCCTAGGGGCGGGAGTATCCTACGAGCAGTACTTC,CASSALGAGVSYEQYF
TRBV9,.,.,TRBJ2-3,TGTGCCAGCAGCGTGAGCGGCACAGATACGCAGTATTTT,CASSVSGTDTQYF
TRBV4-3,.,TRBD2,TRBJ2-2,TGCGCCAGCAGCCAAGTGGTTTTTGTCCCGCGGGAGTACACCGGGGAGCTGTTTTTT,CASSQVVFVPREYTGELFF
TRBV5-1,.,TRBD2,TRBJ2-3,TGCGCCAGCAGCCAGGGACTAGCGGGACGGTTGGATACGCAGTATTTT,CASSQGLAGRLDTQYF
TRBV5-1,.,.,TRBJ2-1,TGCGCCAGCAGCTTGCTCCCGGGTAGCTCCTACAATGAGCAGTTCTTC,CASSLLPGSSYNEQFF
TRBV20-1,.,.,TRBJ2-3,TGCAGTGCTAGAGTGGGGGATACGCAGTATTTT,CSARVGDTQYF
TRBV7-8,.,TRBD2,TRBJ2-3,TGTGCCAGCAGCCCTGCCAGCGGGAGGCCTGGAGATACGCAGTATTTT,CASSPASGRPGDTQYF
TRBV2,.,TRBD1,TRBJ1-1,TGTGCCAGCAGGGGACAGGGAAAAGTTAACACTGAAGCTTTCTTT,CASRGQGKVNTEAFF
TRBV7-9,few,TRBD1,TRBJ1-1,TGTGCCAGCAGCCCAGGGGGCTGGAACACTGAAGCTTTCTTT,CASSPGGWNTEAFF
TRBV9,.,.,TRBJ1-3,TGTGCCAGCAGCGTAGGAGTGGGCGGCAGATCAAACACCATATATTTT,CASSVGVGGRSNTIYF